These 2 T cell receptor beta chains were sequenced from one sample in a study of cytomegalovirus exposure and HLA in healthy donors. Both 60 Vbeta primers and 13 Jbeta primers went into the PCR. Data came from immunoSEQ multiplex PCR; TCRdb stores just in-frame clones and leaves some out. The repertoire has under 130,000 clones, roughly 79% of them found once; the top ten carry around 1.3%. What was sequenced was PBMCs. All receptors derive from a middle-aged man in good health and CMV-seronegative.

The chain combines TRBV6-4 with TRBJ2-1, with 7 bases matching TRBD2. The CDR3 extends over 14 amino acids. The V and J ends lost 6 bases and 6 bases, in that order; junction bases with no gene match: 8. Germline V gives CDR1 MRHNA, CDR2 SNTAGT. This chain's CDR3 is CASRPSGRFNEQFF. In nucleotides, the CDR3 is TGTGCCAGCAGACCTAGCGGAAGATTCAATGAGCAGTTCTTC.

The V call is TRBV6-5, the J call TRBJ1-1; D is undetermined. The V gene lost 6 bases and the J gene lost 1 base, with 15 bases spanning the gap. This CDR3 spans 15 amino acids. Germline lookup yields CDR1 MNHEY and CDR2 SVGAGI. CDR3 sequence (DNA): TGTGCCAGCAGCTTAAGAGGGTTTCAGAACACTGAAGCTTTCTTT. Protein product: CASSLRGFQNTEAFF.